These T cell receptor beta chains were read from a single sample in a study of OX40 agonist ivuxolimab in advanced cancers. TCRdb's table, derived via immunoSEQ multiplex PCR, lists solely in-frame clones and lacks some. Among some 50,000 clones listed, about 90% were seen once. Specimen: CD4+ or CD8+ T cells sorted from blood, collected in a trial of the OX40 agonist ivuxolimab. The receptor source for this set is an adult with an advanced solid tumor such as melanoma, head and neck, liver or kidney cancer. Each CDR3 is given with its conserved first and last residue. The D gene is left open where the match is weak. Clone sizes are given selectively: once, few, many, or a class where the clone is expanded.

TRBV14	TRBJ1-5	NA	NA	TGTGCCAGCAGCCCGGACAGTCAGCAGCCCCAGCATTTT	CASSPDSQQPQHF
TRBV14	TRBJ2-1	NA	NA	TGTGCCAGCAGCCAAGACGAGGCAATTCCCTATGAGCAGTTCTTC	CASSQDEAIPYEQFF
TRBV30	TRBJ1-1	NA	NA	TGTGCCTGGAGTGTCGGCCTCAAGGGGGGAGCTTTCTTT	CAWSVGLKGGAFF
TRBV5-1	TRBJ1-1	NA	NA	TGCGCCAGCAGTTACCTCGACGGGAACACTGAAGCTTTCTTT	CASSYLDGNTEAFF
TRBV7-9	TRBJ2-1	TRBD2	once	TGTGCCAGCAGCTCGCGGACTAGCGGGGCGAGGGGTGAGCAGTTCTTC	CASSSRTSGARGEQFF
TRBV5-1	TRBJ2-1	NA	NA	TGCGCCAGCAGGGAGGGGCAATCCTACAATGAGCAGTTCTTC	CASREGQSYNEQFF
TRBV6-1	TRBJ1-6	NA	NA	TGTGCCAGCAGGGGCGGGAGCTCCTATAATTCACCCCTCCACTTT	CASRGGSSYNSPLHF
TRBV27	TRBJ1-5	NA	NA	TGTGCTACCGCAGGAGGCTATAATCAGCCCCAGCATTTT	CATAGGYNQPQHF
TRBV18	TRBJ1-5	NA	few	TGTGCCAGCTCACCAGACTTGGGCAATCAGCCCCAGCATTTT	CASSPDLGNQPQHF
TRBV4-3	TRBJ1-6	NA	NA	TGCGCCAGCAGCGCCCAGAACAGGGCAAAAAATTCACCCCTCCACTTT	CASSAQNRAKNSPLHF
TRBV27	TRBJ2-6	NA	NA	TGTGCCAGCAGTTTATCCATCTATTCAGACTCTGGGGCCAACGTCCTGACTTTC	CASSLSIYSDSGANVLTF
TRBV28	TRBJ1-1	NA	once	TGTGCCAGCCTTTCCCCGGGGCCGGGTCCAAACTCTGAAGCTTTCTTT	CASLSPGPGPNSEAFF
TRBV7-9	TRBJ1-1	NA	NA	TGTGCCAGCAGCTTAGCAGACAGGGAAGCTTTCTTT	CASSLADREAFF
TRBV18	TRBJ2-5	NA	NA	TGTGCCAGCTCACCAAGGGATTTCCAAGAGACCCAGTACTTC	CASSPRDFQETQYF
TRBV11-2	TRBJ2-1	NA	NA	TGTGCCAGCAGCTTATCGCGGGGCAATGAGCAGTTCTTC	CASSLSRGNEQFF
TRBV7-7	TRBJ2-2	NA	NA	TGTGCCAGCAGCTCTAACGACTCCCCCGGGGAGCTGTTTTTT	CASSSNDSPGELFF
TRBV25-1	TRBJ1-2	NA	once	TGTGCCAGCCGCGGAACATCTGGATCTGGCTACACCTTC	CASRGTSGSGYTF
TRBV19	TRBJ1-2	NA	once	TGTGCCAGTAGTCCCTCGGTTCGAACTTATGGCTACACCTTC	CASSPSVRTYGYTF
TRBV7-9	TRBJ1-5	TRBD1	NA	TGTGCCAGCAGCCATCTCGGGACAGGGGGCGTAGAGCATTTT	CASSHLGTGGVEHF
TRBV11-2	TRBJ2-7	NA	few	TGTGCCAGCAGCTTCGTGGCAGCCAGCTCCTACGAGCAGTACTTC	CASSFVAASSYEQYF
TRBV12-5	TRBJ1-1	TRBD1	NA	TGTGCTAGTGGTTTGGGGACAGGGATGAACACTGAAGCTTTCTTT	CASGLGTGMNTEAFF
TRBV28	TRBJ2-2	TRBD2	NA	TGTGCCAGCAGAAGACTAGCGGGGGTTACCGGGGAGCTGTTTTTT	CASRRLAGVTGELFF
TRBV19	TRBJ1-1	NA	NA	TGTGCCAGTATTTTTGGCCGGTTTGGGAACACTGAAGCTTTCTTT	CASIFGRFGNTEAFF
TRBV7-9	TRBJ1-4	NA	NA	TGTGCCAGCAGCTTAACGGGGGTCGTTAATGAAAAACTGTTTTTT	CASSLTGVVNEKLFF